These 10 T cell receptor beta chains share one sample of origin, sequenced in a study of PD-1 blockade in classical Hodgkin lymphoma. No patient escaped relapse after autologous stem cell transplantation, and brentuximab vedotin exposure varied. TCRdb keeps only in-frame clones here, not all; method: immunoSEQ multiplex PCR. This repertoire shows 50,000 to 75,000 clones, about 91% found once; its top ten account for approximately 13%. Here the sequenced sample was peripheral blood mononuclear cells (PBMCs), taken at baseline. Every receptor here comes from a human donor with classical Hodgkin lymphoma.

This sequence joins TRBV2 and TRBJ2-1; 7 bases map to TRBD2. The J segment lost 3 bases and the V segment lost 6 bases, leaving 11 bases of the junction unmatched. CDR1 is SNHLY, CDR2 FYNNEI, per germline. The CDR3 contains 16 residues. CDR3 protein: CASRAKGTKHYNEQFF. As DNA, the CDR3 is TGTGCCAGCAGGGCCAAAGGGACTAAACACTACAATGAGCAGTTCTTC.

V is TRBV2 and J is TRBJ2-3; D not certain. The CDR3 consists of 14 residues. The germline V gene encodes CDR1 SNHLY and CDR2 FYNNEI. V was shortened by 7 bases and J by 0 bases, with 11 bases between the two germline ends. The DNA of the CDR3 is TGTGCCAGCACCCAACAGCGTAGCACAGATACGCAGTATTTT. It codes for CASTQQRSTDTQYF. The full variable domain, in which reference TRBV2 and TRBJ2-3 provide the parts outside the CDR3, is EPEVTQTPSHQVTQMGQEVILRCVPISNHLYFYWYRQILGQKVEFLVSFYNNEISEKSEIFDDQFSVERPDGSNFTLKIRSTKLEDSAMYFCASTQQRSTDTQYFGPGTRLTVL.

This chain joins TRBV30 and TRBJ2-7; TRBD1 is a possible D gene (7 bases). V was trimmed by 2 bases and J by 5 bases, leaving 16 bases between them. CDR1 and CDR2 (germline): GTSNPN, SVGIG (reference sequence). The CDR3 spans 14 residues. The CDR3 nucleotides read TGTGCCTGGAGTAGTGGCAGGGGGGAACACGAGCAGTACTTC. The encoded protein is CAWSSGRGEHEQYF. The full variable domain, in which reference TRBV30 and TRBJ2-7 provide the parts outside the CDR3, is SQTIHQWPATLVQPVGSPLSLECTVEGTSNPNLYWYRQAAGRGLQLLFYSVGIGQISSEVPQNLSASRPQDRQFILSSKKLLLSDSGFYLCAWSSGRGEHEQYFGPGTRLTVT.

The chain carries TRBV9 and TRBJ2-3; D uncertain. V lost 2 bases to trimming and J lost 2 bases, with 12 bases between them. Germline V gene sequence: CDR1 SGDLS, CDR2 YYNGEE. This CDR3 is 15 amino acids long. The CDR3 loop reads CASSVRQLNTDTQYF. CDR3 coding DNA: TGTGCCAGCAGCGTGCGGCAGTTAAACACAGATACGCAGTATTTT.

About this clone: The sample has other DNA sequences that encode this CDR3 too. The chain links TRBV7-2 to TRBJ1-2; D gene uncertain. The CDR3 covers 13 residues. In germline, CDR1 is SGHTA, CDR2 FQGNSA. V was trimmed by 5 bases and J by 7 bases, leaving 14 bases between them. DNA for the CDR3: TGTGCCAGCAGCCTAGGGCACGAGGGTGGCTACACCTTC. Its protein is CASSLGHEGGYTF. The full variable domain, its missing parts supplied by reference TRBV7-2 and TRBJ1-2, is GAGVSQSPSNKVTEKGKDVELRCDPISGHTALYWYRQSLGQGLEFLIYFQGNSAPDKSGLPSDRFSAERTGGSVSTLTIQRTQQEDSAVYLCASSLGHEGGYTFGSGTRLTVV.

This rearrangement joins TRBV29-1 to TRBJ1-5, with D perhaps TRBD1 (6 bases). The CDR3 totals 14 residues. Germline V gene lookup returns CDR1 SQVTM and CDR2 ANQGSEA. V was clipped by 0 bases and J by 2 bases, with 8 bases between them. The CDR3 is CSVEEGAGNQPQHF. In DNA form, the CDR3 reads TGCAGCGTTGAAGAGGGGGCTGGCAATCAGCCCCAGCATTTT.

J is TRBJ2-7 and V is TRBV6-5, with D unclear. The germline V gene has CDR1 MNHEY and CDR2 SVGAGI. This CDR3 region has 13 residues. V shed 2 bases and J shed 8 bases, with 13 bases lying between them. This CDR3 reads CASSYGQANQQYF. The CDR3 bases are TGTGCCAGCAGTTACGGTCAAGCGAACCAGCAGTACTTC.

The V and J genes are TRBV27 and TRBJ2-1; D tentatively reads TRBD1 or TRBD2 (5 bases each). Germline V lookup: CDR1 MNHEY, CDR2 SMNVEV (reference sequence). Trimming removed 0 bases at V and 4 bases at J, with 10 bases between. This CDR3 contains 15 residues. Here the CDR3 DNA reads TGTGCCAGCAGTTTATCAGGGGAGTCGTACAATGAGCAGTTCTTC. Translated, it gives CASSLSGESYNEQFF.

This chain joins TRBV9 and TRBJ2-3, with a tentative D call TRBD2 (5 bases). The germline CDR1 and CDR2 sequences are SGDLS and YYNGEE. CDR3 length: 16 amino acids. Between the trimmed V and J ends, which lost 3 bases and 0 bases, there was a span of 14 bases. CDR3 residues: CASSARTGGSTDTQYF. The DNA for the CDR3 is TGTGCCAGCAGCGCGCGGACTGGCGGAAGCACAGATACGCAGTATTTT.

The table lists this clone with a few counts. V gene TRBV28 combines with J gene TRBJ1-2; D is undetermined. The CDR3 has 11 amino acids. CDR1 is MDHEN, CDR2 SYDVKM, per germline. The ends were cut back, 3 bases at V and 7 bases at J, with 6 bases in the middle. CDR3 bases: TGTGCCAGCAGTTTTATAGGTGGCTACACCTTC. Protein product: CASSFIGGYTF.